This T cell receptor beta chain was captured in a study of tumor T cells in aggressive B-cell lymphoma. Germline V gives CDR1 SGHTA, CDR2 FQGNSA. V was shortened by 5 bases and J by 7 bases, with 21 bases between the two germline ends. This CDR3 has 15 residues. The assay was immunoSEQ multiplex PCR, and TCRdb's table has in-frame clones only and misses some. The data contain some 5,000 clones, around 87% of them seen just once; the ten biggest clones take up about 5.6%. Sequencing was carried out using tumor tissue. This TCR derives from an adult with diffuse large B cell lymphoma. The V gene is TRBV7-2, the J gene TRBJ2-7; D unclear. The CDR3, as DNA: TGTGCCAGCAGCCCTGCCTATTCGCGGCATTATGAGCAGTACTTC. It yields the protein CASSPAYSRHYEQYF. Full variable domain (rest looked up from reference TRBV7-2 and TRBJ2-7): GAGVSQSPSNKVTEKGKDVELRCDPISGHTALYWYRQSLGQGLEFLIYFQGNSAPDKSGLPSDRFSAERTGGSVSTLTIQRTQQEDSAVYLCASSPAYSRHYEQYFGPGTRLTVT.